The 5 T cell receptor beta chains presented below share a single source sample, sequenced in a study of cytomegalovirus exposure and HLA in healthy donors. 60 Vbeta and 13 Jbeta primers were used in PCR. Clones were read by immunoSEQ multiplex PCR, and TCRdb kept only the in-frame ones, dropping some. There are 110,000 or so clones in the sample; around 72% occur only once, and approximately 2.2% lies in the top ten. Sequenced: PBMCs. Source of these receptors: a man aged 30 to 45 in good health and CMV-seronegative.

The chain employs TRBV5-8 and TRBJ2-3; maybe TRBD1 (6 bases). CDR3 length: 17 amino acids. Trimming left V 4 bases short and J 2 bases short, with 20 bases between. The germline V gene encodes CDR1 SGHTS and CDR2 YDEGEE. Here the CDR3 reads CASSRGLYRDFTDTQYF. CDR3 nucleotides: TGTGCCAGCAGCCGGGGTTTATACAGGGATTTCACAGATACGCAGTATTTT.

The chain couples TRBV19 to TRBJ2-5; D is unclear. The CDR3 contains 13 residues. V shed 3 bases and J shed 5 bases, with 10 bases lying between them. Germline CDR1 and CDR2: LNHDA and SQIVND (reference sequence). The CDR3, as DNA: TGTGCCAGTAGTATGCAGAGGCTGGAGACCCAGTACTTC. This encodes CASSMQRLETQYF. Together with reference TRBV19 and TRBJ2-5, the CDR3 gives the full variable domain: DGGITQSPKYLFRKEGQNVTLSCEQNLNHDAMYWYRQDPGQGLRLIYYSQIVNDFQKGDIAEGYSVSREKKESFPLTVTSAQKNPTAFYLCASSMQRLETQYFGPGTRLLVL.

This clone appeared a single time. The rearrangement uses TRBV7-3 and TRBJ2-1, with 9 bases fitting TRBD2. The V gene's germline CDR1 is SGHTA and CDR2 FQGTGA. The length of the CDR3 is 15 residues. Trimming at V came to 3 bases and at J to 10 bases, leaving 10 bases not matched to a gene. DNA for the CDR3: TGTGCCAGCAGCTTCCAAGCGGGAGGTCAAGGGGAGCAGTTCTTC. Translated, it gives CASSFQAGGQGEQFF.

On this clone itself: This CDR3 is also generated by other DNA sequences in the sample. The V and J genes are TRBV5-1 and TRBJ2-5; D is possibly TRBD1 (5 bases). V lost 0 bases and J 3 bases, leaving 9 bases between the germline ends. Germline CDR1 is SGHRS and CDR2 is YFSETQ. This CDR3 is 14 amino acids long. CDR3 protein: CASSLGGREETQYF. CDR3 DNA sequence: TGCGCCAGCAGCTTGGGTGGCAGGGAAGAGACCCAGTACTTC.

In regard to this clone: Relative to the germline gene, one junction end is altered; a read error may explain this. The sample holds other DNA sequences that translate to the same CDR3. The chain links TRBV4-1 to TRBJ1-1; 8 bases are shared with TRBD1. The CDR3 has 15 residues. Germline V lookup: CDR1 MGHRA, CDR2 YSYEKL. The CDR3: CASSHLNGQGTEAFF. In DNA, the CDR3 is TGCGCCAGCAGCCACCTTAACGGACAGGGCACTGAAGCCTTCTTT.